This paragraph reports one TCR beta chain. As yet, its antigen is unknown. The V end lost 6 bases, the J end lost 1 base, and 12 bases lay between the germline ends. The CDR3 runs 14 residues. The V gene's germline CDR1 is KGHSH and CDR2 LQKENI. Of the isolated RNA, all was reverse transcribed, and so the sequenced material was expressed TCRB transcripts. Clones were read by immunoSEQ multiplex PCR, and TCRdb kept only the in-frame ones, dropping some. Altogether around 250,000 clones are present, 14% being singletons, with the ten largest covering over 0.015%. This record belongs to a study of beta chain features in type 1 diabetes. Study-wide results and limits: Significant though moderate, a shortening of TCRB CDR3s appeared in all four CD4+ subsets of Type 1 diabetes patients.

Input material: naive CD4+ T cells from blood. The clonotype was recovered from a young man with type 1 diabetes. The gene calls are TRBV18 and TRBJ2-5, with D maybe TRBD2 (6 bases). The DNA of the CDR3 is TGTGCCAGCTCCCCAGAGGGAGGCCAAGAGACCCAGTACTTC. Residues: CASSPEGGQETQYF.